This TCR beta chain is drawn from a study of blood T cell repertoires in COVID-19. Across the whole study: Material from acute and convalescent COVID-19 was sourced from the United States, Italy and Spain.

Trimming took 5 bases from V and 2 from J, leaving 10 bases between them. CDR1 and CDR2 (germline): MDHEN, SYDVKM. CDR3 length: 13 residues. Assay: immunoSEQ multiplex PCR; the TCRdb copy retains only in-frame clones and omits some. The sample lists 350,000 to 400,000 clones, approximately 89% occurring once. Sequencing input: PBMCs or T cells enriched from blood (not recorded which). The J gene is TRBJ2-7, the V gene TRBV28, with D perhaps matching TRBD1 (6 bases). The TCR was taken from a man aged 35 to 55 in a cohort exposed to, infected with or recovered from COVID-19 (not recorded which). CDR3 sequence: CASSPGQTYEQYF. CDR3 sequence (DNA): TGTGCCAGCAGTCCCGGACAGACCTACGAGCAGTACTTC.